The TCR beta chain under discussion was sequenced for a study of T cells in Graves' hyperthyroidism and ophthalmopathy. Study-wide results and limits: Onset of ophthalmopathy came a median approximately 6 months after the model predicted it. Separating ophthalmopathy from stable hyperthyroidism was achieved by a 13 V-J model.

V lost 11 bases to trimming and J lost 4 bases; unmatched junction nucleotides: 14. Germline V gene lookup returns CDR1 SGHTA and CDR2 FQGNSA. CDR3 length: 15 residues. TCR beta CDR3 sequences were amplified from RNA transcripts. Using the HTBI primer set, a first-round RT-PCR was run on the TCR CDR3. In TCRdb, the multiplex PCR reads were re-called with MiXCR into one record per CDR3 protein. The data show more than 600,000 distinct CDR3 sequences, 16% seen once. Patients between 18 and 65 years old had hyperthyroidism, newly diagnosed and lasting under 2 months. About this clonotype: Its cognate antigen is unknown.

The sample consisted of blood. This chain connects TRBV7-2 to TRBJ2-1, with 7 positions matching TRBD2. This clonotype was obtained from a young man with Graves' hyperthyroidism. CDR3: CASGGTGGLYNEQFF. The DNA for the CDR3 is TGTGCCTCGGGAGGTACGGGGGGACTTTACAATGAGCAGTTCTTC.